Each of the 4 T cell receptor beta chains below was sequenced from the same sample in a study of multiple sclerosis patients with progressive multifocal leukoencephalopathy. Libraries were prepared by immunoSEQ multiplex PCR; TCRdb keeps only in-frame clonotypes and omits some of them. The sample has 30,000 or so clones; more than 70% are singletons. As to time point: time of PML onset. Sequenced material: PBMCs, taken from a patient treated with natalizumab. The source is a woman aged 30 to 39 with progressive multifocal leukoencephalopathy.

The chain has TRBV10-3 and TRBJ1-1, with a tentative D call TRBD1 (6 bases). The CDR3 has 15 residues. CDR1 is ENHRY and CDR2 is SYGVKD in the germline V gene. Trimming removed 6 bases at V and 5 bases at J, with 19 bases between. This chain's CDR3 is CAIRVDRGDGTEAFF. CDR3 nucleotides: TGTGCCATCAGGGTGGACAGAGGAGATGGGACTGAAGCTTTCTTT.

The table lists this clone with a count of one. The chain couples TRBV6-5 to TRBJ2-7; no firm D call. The CDR3 loop spans 15 amino acids. Germline loops: CDR1 MNHEY, CDR2 SVGAGI. Between the trimmed V and J ends, which lost 0 bases and 3 bases, there was a span of 12 bases. The CDR3 here is CASSYSAPAGYEQYF. As DNA, the CDR3 is TGTGCCAGCAGTTACTCAGCGCCTGCTGGCTACGAGCAGTACTTC.

This clone appeared once. This chain uses TRBV28 with TRBJ2-1; no reliable D call. The V gene's germline CDR1 is MDHEN and CDR2 SYDVKM. The V end was cut by 2 bases, the J end by 12 bases, with 14 bases between. The CDR3 totals 13 residues. CDR3 in amino acids: CASSLPLKLGQFF. CDR3 DNA sequence: TGTGCCAGCAGTTTACCCCTCAAACTTGGGCAGTTCTTC.

CDR3 bases: TGTGCCAGCAGCTTCGGTGAAGGTCGAGGAACCACTGAAGCTTTCTTT. This gives the protein CASSFGEGRGTTEAFF. The rearrangement links TRBV5-5 to TRBJ1-1; D remains ambiguous. Germline-derived CDR1 and CDR2 are SGHKS and YYEKEE (reference sequence). V was clipped by 2 bases and J by 4 bases, with 18 bases between them. This CDR3 contains 16 residues.